This T cell receptor beta chain comes out of a study of blood T cell repertoires in COVID-19. Background on the study: Samples of COVID-19 (acute and convalescent) were obtained from the United States, Italy and Spain. T cells, B-cell-depleted T cells, or PBMCs supplied cDNA or gDNA.

Original data processing: Estimation of nucleated cell counts relied on the amplification of reference gene primers. TCRdb keeps only in-frame clones here, not all; method: immunoSEQ multiplex PCR. D and trimming were read from the DNA, whereas the V and J calls and clone size are those reported in that table. The sample has 85,000 to 90,000 clones; around 88% are singletons. V was trimmed by 3 bases and J by 0 bases, leaving 9 bases between them. This CDR3 has 13 residues. The V gene's germline CDR1 is DFQATT and CDR2 SNEGSKA (reference sequence). The chain uses TRBV20-1 and TRBJ2-7; no definite D call. The sample was peripheral blood. The clonotype comes from an elderly man with active or convalescent COVID-19. CDR3 sequence: CSASTAGSYEQYF. Written as DNA, the CDR3 is TGCAGTGCTAGTACGGCAGGCTCCTACGAGCAGTACTTC.